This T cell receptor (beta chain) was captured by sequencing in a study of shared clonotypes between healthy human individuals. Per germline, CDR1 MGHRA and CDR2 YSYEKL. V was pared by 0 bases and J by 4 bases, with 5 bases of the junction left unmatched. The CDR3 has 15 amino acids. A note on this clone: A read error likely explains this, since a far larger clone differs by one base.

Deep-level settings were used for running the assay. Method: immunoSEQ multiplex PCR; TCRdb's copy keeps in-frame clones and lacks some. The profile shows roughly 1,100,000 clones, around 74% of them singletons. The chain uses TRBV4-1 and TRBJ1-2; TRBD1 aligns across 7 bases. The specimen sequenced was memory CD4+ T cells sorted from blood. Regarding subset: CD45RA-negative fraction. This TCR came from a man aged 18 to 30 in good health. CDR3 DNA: TGCGCCAGCAGCCAAGAGCCACAGGGGACCTATGGCTACACCTTC. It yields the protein CASSQEPQGTYGYTF.